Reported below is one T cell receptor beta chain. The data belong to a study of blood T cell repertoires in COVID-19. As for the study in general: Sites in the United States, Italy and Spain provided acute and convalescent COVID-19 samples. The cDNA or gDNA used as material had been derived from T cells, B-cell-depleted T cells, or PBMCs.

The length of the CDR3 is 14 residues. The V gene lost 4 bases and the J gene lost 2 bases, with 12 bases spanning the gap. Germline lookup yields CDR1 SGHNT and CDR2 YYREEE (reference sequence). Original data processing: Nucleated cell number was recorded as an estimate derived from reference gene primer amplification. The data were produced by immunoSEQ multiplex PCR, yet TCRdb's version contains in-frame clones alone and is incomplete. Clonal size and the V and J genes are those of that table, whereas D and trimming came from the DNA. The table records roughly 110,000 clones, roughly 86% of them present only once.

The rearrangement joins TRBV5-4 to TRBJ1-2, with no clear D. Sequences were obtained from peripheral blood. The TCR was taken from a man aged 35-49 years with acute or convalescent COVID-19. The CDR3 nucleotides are TGTGCCAGCAGCCCCCCTCCGGGGAACTATGGCTACACCTTC. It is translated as CASSPPPGNYGYTF.